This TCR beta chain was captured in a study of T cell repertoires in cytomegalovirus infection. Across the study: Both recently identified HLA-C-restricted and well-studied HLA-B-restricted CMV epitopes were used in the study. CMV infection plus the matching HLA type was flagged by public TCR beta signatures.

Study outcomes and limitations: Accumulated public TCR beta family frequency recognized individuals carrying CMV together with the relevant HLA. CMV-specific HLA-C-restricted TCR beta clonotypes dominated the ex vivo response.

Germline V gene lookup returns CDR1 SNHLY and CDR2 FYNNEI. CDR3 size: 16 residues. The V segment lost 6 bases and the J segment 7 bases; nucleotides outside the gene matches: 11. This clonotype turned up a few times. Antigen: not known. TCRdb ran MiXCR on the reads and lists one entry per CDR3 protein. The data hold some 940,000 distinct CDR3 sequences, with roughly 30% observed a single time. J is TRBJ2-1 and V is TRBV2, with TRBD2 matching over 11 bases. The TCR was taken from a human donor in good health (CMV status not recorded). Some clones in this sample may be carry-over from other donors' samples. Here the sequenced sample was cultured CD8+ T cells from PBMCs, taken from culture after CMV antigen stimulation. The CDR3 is CASSPRLAGGRNEQFF. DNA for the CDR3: TGTGCCAGCAGCCCCCGGCTAGCGGGGGGTAGGAATGAGCAGTTCTTC.